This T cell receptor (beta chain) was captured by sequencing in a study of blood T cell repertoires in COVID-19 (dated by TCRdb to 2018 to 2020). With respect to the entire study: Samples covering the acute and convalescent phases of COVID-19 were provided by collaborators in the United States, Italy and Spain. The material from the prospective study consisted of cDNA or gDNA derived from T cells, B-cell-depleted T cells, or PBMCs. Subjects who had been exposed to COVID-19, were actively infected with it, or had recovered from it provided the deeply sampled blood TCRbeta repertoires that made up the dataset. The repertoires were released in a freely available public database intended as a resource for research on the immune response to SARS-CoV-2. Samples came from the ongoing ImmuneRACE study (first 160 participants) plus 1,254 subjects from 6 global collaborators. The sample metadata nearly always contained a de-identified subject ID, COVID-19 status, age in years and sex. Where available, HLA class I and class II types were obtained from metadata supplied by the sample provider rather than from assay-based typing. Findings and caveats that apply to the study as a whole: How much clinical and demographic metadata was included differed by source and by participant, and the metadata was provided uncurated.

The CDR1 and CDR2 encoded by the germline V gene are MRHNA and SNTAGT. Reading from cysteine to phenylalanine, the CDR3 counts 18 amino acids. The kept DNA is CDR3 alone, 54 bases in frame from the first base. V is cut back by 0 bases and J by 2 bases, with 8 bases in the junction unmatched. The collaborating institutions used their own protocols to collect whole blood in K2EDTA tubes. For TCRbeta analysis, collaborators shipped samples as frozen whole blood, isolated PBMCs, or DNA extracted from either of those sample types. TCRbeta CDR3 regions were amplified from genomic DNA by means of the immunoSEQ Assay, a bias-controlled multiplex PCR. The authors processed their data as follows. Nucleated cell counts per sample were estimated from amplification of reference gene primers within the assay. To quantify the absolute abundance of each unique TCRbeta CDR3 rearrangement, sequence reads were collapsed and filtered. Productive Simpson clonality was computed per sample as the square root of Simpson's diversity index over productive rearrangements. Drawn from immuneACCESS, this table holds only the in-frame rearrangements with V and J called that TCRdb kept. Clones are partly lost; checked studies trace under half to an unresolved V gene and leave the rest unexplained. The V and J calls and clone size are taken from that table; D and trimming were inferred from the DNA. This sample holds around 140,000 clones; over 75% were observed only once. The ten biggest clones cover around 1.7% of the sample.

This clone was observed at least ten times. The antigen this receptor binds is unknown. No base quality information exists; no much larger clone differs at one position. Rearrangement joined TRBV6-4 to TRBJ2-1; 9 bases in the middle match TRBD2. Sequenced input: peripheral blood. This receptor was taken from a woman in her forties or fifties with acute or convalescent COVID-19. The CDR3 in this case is CASSDSLNSGGTYNEQFF. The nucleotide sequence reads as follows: TGTGCCAGCAGTGACTCACTCAATAGCGGGGGAACCTACAATGAGCAGTTCTTC.